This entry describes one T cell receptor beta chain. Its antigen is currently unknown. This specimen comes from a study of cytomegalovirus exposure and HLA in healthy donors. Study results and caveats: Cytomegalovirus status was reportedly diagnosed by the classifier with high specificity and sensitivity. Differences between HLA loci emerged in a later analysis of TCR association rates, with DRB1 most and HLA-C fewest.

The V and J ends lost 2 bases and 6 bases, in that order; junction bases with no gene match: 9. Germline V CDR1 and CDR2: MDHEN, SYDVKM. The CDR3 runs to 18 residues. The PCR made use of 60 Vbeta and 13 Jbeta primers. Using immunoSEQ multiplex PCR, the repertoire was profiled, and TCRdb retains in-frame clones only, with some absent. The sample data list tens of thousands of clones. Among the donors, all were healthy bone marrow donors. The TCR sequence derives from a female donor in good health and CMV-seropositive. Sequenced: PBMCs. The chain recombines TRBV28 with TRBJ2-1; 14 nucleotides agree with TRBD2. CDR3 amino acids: CASSLGPGLAGVGNEQFF. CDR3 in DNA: TGTGCCAGCAGTTTAGGACCGGGACTAGCGGGAGTCGGCAATGAGCAGTTCTTC.